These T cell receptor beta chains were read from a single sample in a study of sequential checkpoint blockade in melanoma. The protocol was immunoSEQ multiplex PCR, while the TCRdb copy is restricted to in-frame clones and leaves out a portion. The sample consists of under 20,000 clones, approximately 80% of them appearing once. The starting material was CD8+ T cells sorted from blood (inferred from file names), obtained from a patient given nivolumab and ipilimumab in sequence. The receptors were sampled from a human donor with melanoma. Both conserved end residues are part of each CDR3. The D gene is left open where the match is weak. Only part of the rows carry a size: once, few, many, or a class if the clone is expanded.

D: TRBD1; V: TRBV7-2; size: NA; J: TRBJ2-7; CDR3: CASSLVGQGFYEQYF; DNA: TGTGCCAGCAGCTTAGTGGGACAGGGGTTCTACGAGCAGTACTTC
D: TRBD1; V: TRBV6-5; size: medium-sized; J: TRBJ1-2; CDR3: CASSSPQGQGYTF; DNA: TGTGCCAGCAGTAGCCCACAGGGGCAGGGCTACACCTTC
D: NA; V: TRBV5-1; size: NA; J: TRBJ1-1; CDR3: CASSLGGQNTEAFF; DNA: TGCGCCAGCAGCTTGGGAGGCCAGAACACTGAAGCTTTCTTT
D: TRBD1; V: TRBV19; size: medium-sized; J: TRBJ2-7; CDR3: CASSIGTGGYEQYF; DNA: TGTGCCAGTAGCATCGGGACAGGGGGCTACGAGCAGTACTTC
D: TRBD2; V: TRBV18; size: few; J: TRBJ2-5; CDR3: CASSPVRLAGGRETQYF; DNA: TGTGCCAGCTCCCCCGTTAGGCTAGCGGGAGGGCGGGAGACCCAGTACTTC
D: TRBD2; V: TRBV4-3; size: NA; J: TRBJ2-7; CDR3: CASSQDPPGLAGDHEQYF; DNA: TGCGCCAGCAGCCAAGATCCCCCGGGACTAGCGGGAGACCACGAGCAGTACTTC
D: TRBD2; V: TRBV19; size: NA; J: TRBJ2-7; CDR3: CASSTWTSGSSYEQYF; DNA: TGTGCCAGTAGTACCTGGACTAGCGGGAGCTCCTACGAGCAGTACTTC
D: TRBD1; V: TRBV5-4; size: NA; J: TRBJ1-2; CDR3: CASSYQTGGDYGYTF; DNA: TGTGCCAGCAGCTACCAAACAGGGGGCGACTATGGCTACACCTTC
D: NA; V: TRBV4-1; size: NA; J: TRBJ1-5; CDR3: CASSQGGGWEPQHF; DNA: TGCGCCAGCAGCCAAGGCGGCGGTTGGGAGCCCCAGCATTTT
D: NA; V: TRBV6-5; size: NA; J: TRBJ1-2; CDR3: CASSYGAGGGYTF; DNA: TGTGCCAGCAGTTACGGGGCAGGTGGTGGCTACACCTTC
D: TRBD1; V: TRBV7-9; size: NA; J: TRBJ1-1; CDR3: CASSLTRQGLPEAFF; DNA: TGTGCCAGCAGCTTAACCAGACAGGGGCTTCCTGAAGCTTTCTTT
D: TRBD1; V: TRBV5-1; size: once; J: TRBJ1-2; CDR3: CASSLALGGVTGYTF; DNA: TGCGCCAGCAGCTTGGCCTTAGGGGGCGTAACCGGCTACACCTTC
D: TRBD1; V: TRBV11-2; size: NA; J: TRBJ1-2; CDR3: CASSSSRDRGYGYTF; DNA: TGTGCCAGCAGCAGCAGCCGGGACAGGGGCTATGGCTACACCTTC
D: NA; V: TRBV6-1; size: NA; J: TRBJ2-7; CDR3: CASSEALRVF; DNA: TGTGCCAGCAGTGAAGCGCTTCGGGTCTTC
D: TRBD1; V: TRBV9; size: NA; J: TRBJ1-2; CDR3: CASSAGADDRAKFGYTF; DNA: TGTGCCAGCAGCGCCGGGGCTGACGACAGGGCCAAGTTTGGCTACACCTTC
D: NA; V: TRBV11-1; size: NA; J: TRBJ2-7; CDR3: CASSTRRASLFTEQYF; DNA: TGTGCCAGCAGCACGAGACGGGCTAGCTTGTTTACTGAGCAGTACTTC
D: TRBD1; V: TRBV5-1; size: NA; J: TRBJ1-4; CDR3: CASSLEGATNEKLFF; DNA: TGCGCCAGCAGCTTGGAGGGGGCTACTAATGAAAAACTGTTTTTT
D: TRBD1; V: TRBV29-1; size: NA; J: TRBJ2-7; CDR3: CSVLGVGEGQGTYSYEQYF; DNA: TGCAGCGTTTTGGGGGTGGGGGAAGGACAGGGCACCTACTCCTACGAGCAGTACTTC
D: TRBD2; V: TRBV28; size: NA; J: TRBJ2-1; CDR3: CASSSSGSSYNEQFF; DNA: TGTGCCAGCAGCTCTAGCGGGTCATCCTACAATGAGCAGTTCTTC
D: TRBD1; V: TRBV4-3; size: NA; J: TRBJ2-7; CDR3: CASSQDRQGAYEQYF; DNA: TGCGCCAGCAGCCAGGATCGTCAGGGGGCCTACGAGCAGTACTTC
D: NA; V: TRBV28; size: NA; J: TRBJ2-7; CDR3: CASSLNTGAYEQYF; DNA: TGTGCCAGCAGTTTAAATACCGGGGCCTACGAGCAGTACTTC
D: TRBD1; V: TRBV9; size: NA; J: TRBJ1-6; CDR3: CASSVGGQGENSPLHF; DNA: TGTGCCAGCAGCGTAGGGGGACAGGGGGAAAATTCACCCCTCCACTTT
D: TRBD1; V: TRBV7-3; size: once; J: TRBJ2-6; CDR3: CASREGQDFSGANVLTF; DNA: TGTGCCAGCAGGGAGGGACAGGACTTCTCTGGGGCCAACGTCCTGACTTTC
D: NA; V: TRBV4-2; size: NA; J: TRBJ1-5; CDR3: CASSQGGSSYQPQHF; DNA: TGTGCCAGCAGCCAAGGAGGGAGCAGCTATCAGCCCCAGCATTTT
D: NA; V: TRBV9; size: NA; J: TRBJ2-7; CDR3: CASSVGASQGYEQYF; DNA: TGTGCCAGCAGCGTAGGCGCATCTCAGGGTTACGAGCAGTACTTC
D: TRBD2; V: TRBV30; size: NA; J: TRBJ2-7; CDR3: CAWTLAGEGYEQYF; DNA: TGTGCCTGGACCCTAGCGGGAGAGGGCTACGAGCAGTACTTC
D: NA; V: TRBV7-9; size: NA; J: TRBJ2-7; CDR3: CASSFDSAYEQYF; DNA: TGTGCCAGCAGCTTCGACAGCGCCTACGAGCAGTACTTC
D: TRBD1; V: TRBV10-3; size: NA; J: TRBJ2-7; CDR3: CAISDEGASTYEQYF; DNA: TGTGCCATCAGTGATGAGGGGGCCTCAACCTACGAGCAGTACTTC
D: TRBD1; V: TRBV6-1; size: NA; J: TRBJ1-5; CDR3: CASSSKTGLSAQHF; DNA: TGTGCCAGCAGTTCCAAGACAGGGCTATCAGCCCAGCATTTT
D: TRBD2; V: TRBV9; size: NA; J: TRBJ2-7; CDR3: CASSLSGGGEQYF; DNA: TGTGCCAGCAGCTTAAGCGGGGGGGGCGAGCAGTACTTC
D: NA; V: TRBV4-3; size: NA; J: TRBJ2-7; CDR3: CASSQDSGYEQYF; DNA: TGCGCCAGCAGCCAAGATTCGGGGTACGAGCAGTACTTC
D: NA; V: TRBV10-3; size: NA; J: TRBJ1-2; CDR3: CAISESDKNYGYTF; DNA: TGTGCCATCAGTGAGTCGGACAAGAACTATGGCTACACCTTC
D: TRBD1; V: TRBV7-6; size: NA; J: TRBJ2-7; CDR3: CASSPTGTGLYEQYF; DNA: TGTGCCAGCAGCCCGACCGGGACAGGATTATACGAGCAGTACTTC
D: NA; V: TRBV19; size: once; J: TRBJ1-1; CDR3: CASSILRQNTEAFF; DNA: TGTGCCAGTAGTATTCTGAGGCAGAACACTGAAGCTTTCTTT
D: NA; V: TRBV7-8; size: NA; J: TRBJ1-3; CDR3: CASSLGAPNTIYF; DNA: TGTGCCAGCAGCTTAGGGGCGCCAAACACCATATATTTT
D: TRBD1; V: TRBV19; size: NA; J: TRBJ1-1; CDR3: CASSIRRGPNTEAFF; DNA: TGTGCCAGTAGTATAAGGAGGGGGCCGAACACTGAAGCTTTCTTT
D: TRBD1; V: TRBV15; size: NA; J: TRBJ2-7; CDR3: CATSTTGGLEQYF; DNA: TGTGCCACCAGCACCACAGGGGGCCTCGAGCAGTACTTC
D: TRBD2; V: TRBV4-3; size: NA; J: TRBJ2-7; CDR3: CASSQVHSGDYFYEQYF; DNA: TGCGCCAGCAGCCAAGTCCACTCCGGGGACTATTTCTACGAGCAGTACTTC
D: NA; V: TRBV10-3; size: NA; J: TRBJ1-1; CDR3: CAISEGIGSGRPEAFF; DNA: TGTGCCATCAGTGAGGGGATCGGATCAGGGAGGCCTGAAGCTTTCTTT
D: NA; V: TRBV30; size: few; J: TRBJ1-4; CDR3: CAWSAKENEKLFF; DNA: TGTGCCTGGAGTGCGAAGGAGAATGAAAAACTGTTTTTT
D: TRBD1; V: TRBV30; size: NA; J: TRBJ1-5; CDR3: CAWSSQGVRSNQPQHF; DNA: TGTGCCTGGAGTTCCCAGGGGGTACGGAGCAATCAGCCCCAGCATTTT
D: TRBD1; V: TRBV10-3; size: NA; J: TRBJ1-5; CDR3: CAISSTGGNQPQHF; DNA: TGTGCCATATCGTCGACAGGGGGAAATCAGCCCCAGCATTTT
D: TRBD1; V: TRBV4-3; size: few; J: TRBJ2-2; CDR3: CASSQDSGTGRVGELFF; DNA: TGCGCCAGCAGCCAAGATTCGGGGACAGGGAGGGTCGGGGAGCTGTTTTTT
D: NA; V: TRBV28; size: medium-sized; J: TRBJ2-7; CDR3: CASTRADSYEQYF; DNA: TGTGCCAGCACTAGAGCGGATTCCTACGAGCAGTACTTC
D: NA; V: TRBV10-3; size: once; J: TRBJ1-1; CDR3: CAISDSTNTEAFF; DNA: TGTGCCATCAGTGACAGTACGAACACTGAAGCTTTCTTT